This TCR beta chain came from a study of T cell repertoires in cytomegalovirus infection. TCRdb processed the reads anew with MiXCR; each CDR3 protein has one entry. The sample shows fewer than 550,000 distinct CDR3 sequences, 11% of them seen only once. Sequencing input: PBMCs. This receptor was obtained from a human donor in good health (CMV status not recorded). Some clones in this sample may be carry-over from other donors' samples.

CDR3 coding DNA: TGTGCCTCAGGACTAGCGGGGGTGGGGCACAATGAGCAGTTCTTC. It specifies CASGLAGVGHNEQFF. The chain recombines TRBV10-3 with TRBJ2-1; 13 bases are shared with TRBD2. The V gene end was trimmed by 11 bases and the J gene end by 5 bases; junction bases not matched to a gene: 9. The CDR3 is 15 amino acids. CDR1 is ENHRY and CDR2 is SYGVKD in the germline V gene.